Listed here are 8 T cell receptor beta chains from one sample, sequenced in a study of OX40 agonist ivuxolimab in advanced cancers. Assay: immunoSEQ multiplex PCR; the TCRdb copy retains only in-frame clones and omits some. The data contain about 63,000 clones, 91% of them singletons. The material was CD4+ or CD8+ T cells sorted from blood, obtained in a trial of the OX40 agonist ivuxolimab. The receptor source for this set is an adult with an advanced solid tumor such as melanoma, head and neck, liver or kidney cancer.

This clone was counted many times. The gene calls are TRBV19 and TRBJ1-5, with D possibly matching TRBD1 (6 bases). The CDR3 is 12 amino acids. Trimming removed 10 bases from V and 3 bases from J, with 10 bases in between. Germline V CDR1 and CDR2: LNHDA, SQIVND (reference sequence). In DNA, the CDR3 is TGTGCCACCCGGACAGCCAATCAGCCCCAGCATTTT. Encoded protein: CATRTANQPQHF. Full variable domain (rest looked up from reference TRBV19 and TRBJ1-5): DGGITQSPKYLFRKEGQNVTLSCEQNLNHDAMYWYRQDPGQGLRLIYYSQIVNDFQKGDIAEGYSVSREKKESFPLTVTSAQKNPTAFYLCATRTANQPQHFGDGTRLSIL.

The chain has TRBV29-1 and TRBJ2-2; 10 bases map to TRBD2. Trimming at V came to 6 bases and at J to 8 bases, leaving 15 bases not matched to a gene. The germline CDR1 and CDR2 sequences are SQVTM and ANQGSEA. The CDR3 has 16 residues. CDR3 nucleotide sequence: TGCAGCGTAGTCGGGACCCGGACTAGCGGTATAGGGGAGCTGTTTTTT. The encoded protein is CSVVGTRTSGIGELFF.

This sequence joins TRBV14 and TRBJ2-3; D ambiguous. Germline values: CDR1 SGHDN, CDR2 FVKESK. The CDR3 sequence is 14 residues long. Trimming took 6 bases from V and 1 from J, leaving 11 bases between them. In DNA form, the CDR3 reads TGTGCCAGCAGTCCACTATCTCGCACAGATACGCAGTATTTT. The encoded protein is CASSPLSRTDTQYF.

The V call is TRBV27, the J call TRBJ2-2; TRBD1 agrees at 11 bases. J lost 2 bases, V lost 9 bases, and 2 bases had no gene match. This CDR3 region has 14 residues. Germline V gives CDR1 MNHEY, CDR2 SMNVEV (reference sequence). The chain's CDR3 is CASWTGGNTGELFF. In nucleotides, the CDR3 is TGTGCCAGTTGGACAGGGGGCAACACCGGGGAGCTGTTTTTT.

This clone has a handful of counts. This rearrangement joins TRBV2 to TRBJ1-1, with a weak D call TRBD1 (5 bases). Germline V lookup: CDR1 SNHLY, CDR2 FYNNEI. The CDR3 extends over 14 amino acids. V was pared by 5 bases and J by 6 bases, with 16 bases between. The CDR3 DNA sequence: TGTGCCAGCAGTACCCCAGAAGCGGGGGCTGAAGCTTTCTTT. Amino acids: CASSTPEAGAEAFF.

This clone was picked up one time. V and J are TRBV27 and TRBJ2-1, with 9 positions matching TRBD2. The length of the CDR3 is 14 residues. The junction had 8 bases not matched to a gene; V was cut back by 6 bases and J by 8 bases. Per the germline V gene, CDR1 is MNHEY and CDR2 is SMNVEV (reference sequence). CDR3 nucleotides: TGTGCCAGCAGAGCGGGAGGTTTTCGTGATGAGCAGTTCTTC. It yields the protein CASRAGGFRDEQFF.

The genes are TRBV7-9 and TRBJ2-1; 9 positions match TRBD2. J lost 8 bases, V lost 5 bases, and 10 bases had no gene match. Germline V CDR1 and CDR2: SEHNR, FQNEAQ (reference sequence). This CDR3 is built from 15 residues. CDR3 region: CASSLTSGLYHEQFF. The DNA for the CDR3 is TGTGCCAGCAGCCTAACTAGCGGGCTTTATCATGAGCAGTTCTTC.

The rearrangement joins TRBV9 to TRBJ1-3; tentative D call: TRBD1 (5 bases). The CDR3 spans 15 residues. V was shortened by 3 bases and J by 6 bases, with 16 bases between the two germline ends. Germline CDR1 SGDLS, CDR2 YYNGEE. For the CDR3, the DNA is TGTGCCAGCAGCGCCCCCCGCGGGGGTGAAAACACCATATATTTT. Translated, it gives CASSAPRGGENTIYF.